The 20 T cell receptor beta chains reported below all come from one sample, sequenced in a study of blood T cell repertoires in COVID-19. Clones were read by immunoSEQ multiplex PCR, and TCRdb kept only the in-frame ones, dropping some. The sample lists some 200,000 clones, roughly 78% occurring once. Sequencing was carried out using peripheral blood. The receptors were gathered from a woman between 35 and 50 years old with acute or convalescent COVID-19.

The genes are TRBV23-1 and TRBJ2-7; weak D call: TRBD1 (5 bases). TRBV23-1 falls under the ORF class, with uncertain function. This CDR3 is 16 amino acids long. The ends were cut back, 11 bases at V and 2 bases at J, with 25 bases in the middle. The CDR3 DNA reads TGCGCCTCGCCGGCGCAGGGTTGGTCCCTAGCCTACGAGCAGTACTTC. Translated: CASPAQGWSLAYEQYF.

The chain couples TRBV18 to TRBJ2-3, with D possibly matching TRBD2 (5 bases). Trimming removed 2 bases from V and 3 bases from J, with 15 bases in between. This CDR3 is 16 amino acids long. Germline values: CDR1 KGHSH, CDR2 LQKENI. CDR3 sequence: CASSPSSAEGTDTQYF. For the CDR3, the DNA is TGTGCCAGCTCACCAAGTAGCGCCGAGGGTACAGATACGCAGTATTTT.

The CDR3 loop reads CATSRDGKSGDTQYF. CDR3 DNA sequence: TGTGCCACCAGCAGAGATGGAAAATCAGGGGATACGCAGTATTTT. The V call is TRBV15, the J call TRBJ2-3; D might be TRBD1 (5 bases). CDR1 and CDR2 from the germline V gene are LNHNV and YYDKDF (reference sequence). Trimming removed 0 bases from V and 6 bases from J, with 13 bases in between. The CDR3 is 15 residues long.

The sample holds a few counts of this clone. The gene calls are TRBV27 and TRBJ2-4; the D is unclear. CDR1 is MNHEY, CDR2 SMNVEV, per germline (reference sequence). V dropped 3 bases and J dropped 8 bases, with 5 bases sitting between them. The CDR3 is made up of 11 amino acids. The CDR3 is CASSFLDIQYF. The CDR3 DNA sequence: TGTGCCAGCAGTTTCCTAGACATTCAGTACTTC.

The rearrangement uses TRBV4-2 and TRBJ2-1; 15 nucleotides line up with TRBD2. The trim removed 2 bases at V and 0 bases at J, leaving 8 bases unmatched. The germline gives CDR1 LGHNA, CDR2 YNFKEQ. This CDR3 has 20 residues. CDR3 loop: CASSQYGTSGGTISYNEQFF. As DNA, the CDR3 is TGTGCCAGCAGCCAATATGGGACTAGCGGGGGGACTATCTCCTACAATGAGCAGTTCTTC.

V and J are TRBV7-2 and TRBJ2-5, with 8 positions matching TRBD2. Germline loops: CDR1 SGHTA, CDR2 FQGNSA. CDR3 size: 14 residues. The V segment lost 10 bases and the J segment 2 bases; nucleotides outside the gene matches: 9. This chain's CDR3 is CATTGTRGQETQYF. DNA of the CDR3: TGTGCCACCACCGGGACTAGAGGACAAGAGACCCAGTACTTC.

The rearrangement uses TRBV5-1 and TRBJ2-1; D may be TRBD2 (5 bases). V dropped 1 base and J dropped 6 bases, with 14 bases sitting between them. The germline gives CDR1 SGHRS, CDR2 YFSETQ. There are 15 residues in the CDR3. This CDR3 is CASSLRVAIGNEQFF. The CDR3 bases are TGCGCCAGCAGCTTGCGAGTAGCGATAGGCAATGAGCAGTTCTTC.

This clone was observed a single time. The chain carries TRBV19 and TRBJ1-1; D perhaps matches TRBD1 (5 bases). Germline V gene data show CDR1 as LNHDA and CDR2 as SQIVND (reference sequence). V was trimmed by 5 bases and J by 5 bases, leaving 12 bases between them. There are 13 residues in the CDR3. In DNA, the CDR3 is TGTGCCAGTAGTCTGGACAAAGGGACTGAAGCTTTCTTT. Its protein is CASSLDKGTEAFF.

The J gene is TRBJ2-2, the V gene TRBV27; 12 bases align to TRBD2. The CDR3 loop spans 16 amino acids. Germline V gene sequence: CDR1 MNHEY, CDR2 SMNVEV (reference sequence). The ends lost 5 bases at V and 4 bases at J; junction bases unmatched: 5. The CDR3 sequence: CASSIRLAGATGELFF. In DNA form, the CDR3 reads TGTGCCAGCAGTATCAGACTAGCGGGAGCCACCGGGGAGCTGTTTTTT.

The chain recombines TRBV2 with TRBJ1-5, with D uncertain. Germline values: CDR1 SNHLY, CDR2 FYNNEI. The CDR3 is made up of 15 amino acids. V lost 3 bases and J 3 bases, leaving 12 bases between the germline ends. The CDR3 DNA reads TGTGCCAGCAGTGACGGGTCATCGTCCAATCAGCCCCAGCATTTT. It specifies CASSDGSSSNQPQHF.

The chain is built from TRBV10-3 and TRBJ2-3, with 12 bases aligning to TRBD2. CDR1 ENHRY and CDR2 SYGVKD come from the germline V gene. The CDR3 has 12 residues. Germline trimming cut 11 bases from V and 6 bases from J; bases unmatched to any gene: 3. The CDR3 sequence is CASSGGADTQYF. CDR3 DNA: TGTGCCTCTAGCGGGGGGGCGGATACGCAGTATTTT.

The V and J genes are TRBV9 and TRBJ1-6; 7 nucleotides agree with TRBD1. V dropped 1 base and J dropped 3; count of bases not matched to a gene: 1. Germline values: CDR1 SGDLS, CDR2 YYNGEE. This CDR3 has 15 residues. Here the CDR3 DNA reads TGTGCCAGCAGCGTACGGGACAGCTATAATTCACCCCTCCACTTT. The encoded protein is CASSVRDSYNSPLHF.

V and J are TRBV2 and TRBJ2-7, with D tentatively TRBD2 (6 bases). This CDR3 is 12 amino acids long. CDR1 is SNHLY, CDR2 FYNNEI, per germline. Trimming removed 4 bases from V and 7 bases from J, with 11 bases in between. CDR3 DNA sequence: TGTGCCAGCAGTGGCGGGACGCCTGAGCAGTACTTC. This gives the protein CASSGGTPEQYF.

The J gene is TRBJ1-3, the V gene TRBV4-2; the D gene is possibly TRBD1 (6 bases). V was clipped by 2 bases and J by 1 base, with 6 bases between them. Germline V gene data show CDR1 as LGHNA and CDR2 as YNFKEQ. The CDR3 spans 14 residues. The CDR3 coding sequence is TGTGCCAGCAGCCAAACAGGGTCTGGAAACACCATATATTTT. Translating it yields CASSQTGSGNTIYF.

The rearrangement links TRBV30 to TRBJ1-2; D is undetermined. Germline CDR1 is GTSNPN and CDR2 is SVGIG (reference sequence). CDR3 length equals 13 residues. V shed 0 bases and J shed 1 base, with 6 bases lying between them. Here the CDR3 DNA reads TGTGCCTGGAGTGTACAGAATAACTATGGCTACACCTTC. Protein product: CAWSVQNNYGYTF.

The chain is built from TRBV27 and TRBJ1-2; tentative D call: TRBD1 (5 bases). The V gene's germline CDR1 is MNHEY and CDR2 SMNVEV (reference sequence). CDR3 size: 13 residues. V was cut by 7 bases and J by 6 bases, with 15 bases left in between. The CDR3 DNA reads as TGTGCCAGCACCACGGGGGGGGTGGATGGCTACACCTTC. This encodes CASTTGGVDGYTF.

The chain recombines TRBV19 with TRBJ1-2; possible D gene TRBD1, 5 bases. Trimming removed 5 bases from V and 3 bases from J, with 19 bases in between. Per the germline V gene, CDR1 is LNHDA and CDR2 is SQIVND (reference sequence). This CDR3 is built from 16 residues. The CDR3 nucleotides are TGTGCCAGTAGTCCTCACCGTCCAGGGTTCGACTATGGCTACACCTTC. Protein: CASSPHRPGFDYGYTF.

V gene TRBV3-1 (or the pseudogene TRBV3-2) combines with J gene TRBJ1-4; 12 positions match TRBD1. CDR1 is LGHDT and CDR2 is YNNKEL in the germline V gene (reference sequence). The V segment lost 4 bases and the J segment 7 bases; nucleotides outside the gene matches: 10. CDR3 length equals 17 residues. The chain's CDR3 is CASSRVPGQGAGEKLFF. The CDR3 DNA reads as TGTGCCAGCAGCCGCGTCCCGGGACAGGGGGCGGGTGAAAAACTGTTTTTT.

This clone is a singleton in its sample. In DNA, the CDR3 is TGTGCCAGCAGCTCCCTCGAAGGAGCGGACACAGATACGCAGTATTTT. This encodes CASSSLEGADTDTQYF. The chain links TRBV7-2 to TRBJ2-3; the D gene is possibly TRBD2 (5 bases). V lost 4 bases and J lost 2, with 16 bases in between. This CDR3 has 16 residues. The germline CDR1 and CDR2 sequences are SGHTA and FQGNSA.

The chain employs TRBV7-6 and TRBJ1-2, with TRBD1 identical over 9 bases. The germline V gene has CDR1 SGHVS and CDR2 FNYEAQ. This CDR3 has 16 amino acids. The V and J ends lost 1 base and 7 bases, in that order; junction bases with no gene match: 10. CDR3 bases: TGTGCCAGCAGCTTAGGCCCCTCAACAGGGGGCGGTGGCTACACCTTC. Its protein product is CASSLGPSTGGGGYTF. The variable domain in full, with the rest retrieved from reference TRBV7-6 and TRBJ1-2, is GAGVSQSPRYKVTKRGQDVALRCDPISGHVSLYWYRQALGQGPEFLTYFNYEAQQDKSGLPNDRFSAERPEGSISTLTIQRTEQRDSAMYRCASSLGPSTGGGGYTFGSGTRLTVV.